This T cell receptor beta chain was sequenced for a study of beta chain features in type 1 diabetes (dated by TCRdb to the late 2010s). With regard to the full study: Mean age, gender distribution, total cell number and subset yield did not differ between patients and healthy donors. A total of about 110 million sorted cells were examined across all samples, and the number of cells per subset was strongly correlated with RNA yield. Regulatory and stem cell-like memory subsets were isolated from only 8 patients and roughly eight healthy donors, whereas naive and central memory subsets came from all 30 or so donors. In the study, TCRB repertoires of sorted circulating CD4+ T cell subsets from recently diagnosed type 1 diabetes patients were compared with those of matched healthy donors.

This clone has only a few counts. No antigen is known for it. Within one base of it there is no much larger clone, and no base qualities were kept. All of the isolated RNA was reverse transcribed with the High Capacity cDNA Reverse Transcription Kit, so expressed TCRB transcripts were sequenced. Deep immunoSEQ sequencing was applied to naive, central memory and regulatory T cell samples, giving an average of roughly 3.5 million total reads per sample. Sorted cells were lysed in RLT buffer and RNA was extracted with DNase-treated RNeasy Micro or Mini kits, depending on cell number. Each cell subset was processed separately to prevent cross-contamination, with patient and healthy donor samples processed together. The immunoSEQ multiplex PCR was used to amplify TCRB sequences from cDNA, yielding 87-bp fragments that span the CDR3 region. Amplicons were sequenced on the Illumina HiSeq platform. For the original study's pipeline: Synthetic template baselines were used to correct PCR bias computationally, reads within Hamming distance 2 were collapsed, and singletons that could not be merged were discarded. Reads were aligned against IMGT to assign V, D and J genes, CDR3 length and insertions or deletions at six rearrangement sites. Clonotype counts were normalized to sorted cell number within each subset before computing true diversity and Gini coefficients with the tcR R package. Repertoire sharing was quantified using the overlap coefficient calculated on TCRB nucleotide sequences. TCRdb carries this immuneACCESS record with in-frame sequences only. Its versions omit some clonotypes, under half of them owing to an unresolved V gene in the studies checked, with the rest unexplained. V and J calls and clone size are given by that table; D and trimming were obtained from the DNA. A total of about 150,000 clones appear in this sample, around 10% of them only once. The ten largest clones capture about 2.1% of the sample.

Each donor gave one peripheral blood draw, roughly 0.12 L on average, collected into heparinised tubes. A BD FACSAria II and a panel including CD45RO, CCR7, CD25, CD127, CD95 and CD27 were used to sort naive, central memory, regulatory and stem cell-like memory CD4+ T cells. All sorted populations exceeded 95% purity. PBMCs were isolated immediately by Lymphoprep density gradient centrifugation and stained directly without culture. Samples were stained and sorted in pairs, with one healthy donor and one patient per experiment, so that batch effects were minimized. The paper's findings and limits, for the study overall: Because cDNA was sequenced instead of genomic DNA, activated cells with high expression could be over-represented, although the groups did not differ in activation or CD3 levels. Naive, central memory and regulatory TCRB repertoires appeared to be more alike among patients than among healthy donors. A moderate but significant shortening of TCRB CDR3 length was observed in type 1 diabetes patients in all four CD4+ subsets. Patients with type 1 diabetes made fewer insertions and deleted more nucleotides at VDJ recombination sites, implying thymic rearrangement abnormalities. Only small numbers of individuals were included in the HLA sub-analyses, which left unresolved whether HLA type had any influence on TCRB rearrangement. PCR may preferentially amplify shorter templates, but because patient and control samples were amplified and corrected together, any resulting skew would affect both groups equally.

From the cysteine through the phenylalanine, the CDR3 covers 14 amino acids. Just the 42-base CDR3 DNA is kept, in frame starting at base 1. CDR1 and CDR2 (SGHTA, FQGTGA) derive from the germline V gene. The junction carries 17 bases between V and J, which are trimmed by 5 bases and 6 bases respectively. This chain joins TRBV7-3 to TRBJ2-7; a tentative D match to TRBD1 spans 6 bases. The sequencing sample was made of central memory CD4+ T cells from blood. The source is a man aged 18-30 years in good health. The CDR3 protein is CASSMDRGSVEQYF. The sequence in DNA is TGTGCCAGCAGCATGGACAGAGGTTCCGTCGAGCAGTACTTC.